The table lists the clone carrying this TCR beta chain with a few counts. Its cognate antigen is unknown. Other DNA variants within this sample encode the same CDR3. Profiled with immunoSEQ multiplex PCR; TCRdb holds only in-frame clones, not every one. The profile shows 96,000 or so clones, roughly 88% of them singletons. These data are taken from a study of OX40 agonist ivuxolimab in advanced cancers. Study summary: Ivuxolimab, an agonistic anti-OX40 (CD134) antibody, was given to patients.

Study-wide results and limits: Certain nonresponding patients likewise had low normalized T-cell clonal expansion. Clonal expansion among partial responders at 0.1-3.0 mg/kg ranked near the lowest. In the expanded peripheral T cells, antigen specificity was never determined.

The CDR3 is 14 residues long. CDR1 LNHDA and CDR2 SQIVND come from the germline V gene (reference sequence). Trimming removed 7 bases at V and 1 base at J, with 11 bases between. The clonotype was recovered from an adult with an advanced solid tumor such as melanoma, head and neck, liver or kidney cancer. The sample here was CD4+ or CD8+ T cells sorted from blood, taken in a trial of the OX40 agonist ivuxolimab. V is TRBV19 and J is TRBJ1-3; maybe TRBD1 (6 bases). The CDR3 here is CASTRGGSGNTIYF. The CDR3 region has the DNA TGTGCCAGTACTAGGGGGGGATCTGGAAACACCATATATTTT.